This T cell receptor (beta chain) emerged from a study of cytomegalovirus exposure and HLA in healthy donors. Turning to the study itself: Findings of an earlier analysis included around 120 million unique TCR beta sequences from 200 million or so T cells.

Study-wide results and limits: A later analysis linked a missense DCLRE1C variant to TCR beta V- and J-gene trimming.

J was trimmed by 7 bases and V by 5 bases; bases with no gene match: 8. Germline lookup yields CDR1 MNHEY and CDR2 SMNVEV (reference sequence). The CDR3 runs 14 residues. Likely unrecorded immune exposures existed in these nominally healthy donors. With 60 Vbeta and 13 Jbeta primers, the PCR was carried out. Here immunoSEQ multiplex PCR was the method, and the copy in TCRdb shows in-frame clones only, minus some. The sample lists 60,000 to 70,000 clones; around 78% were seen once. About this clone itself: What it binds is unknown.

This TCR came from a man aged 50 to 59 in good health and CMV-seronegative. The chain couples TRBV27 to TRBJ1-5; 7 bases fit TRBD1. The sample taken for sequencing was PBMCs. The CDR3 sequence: CASSLQGRWQPQHF. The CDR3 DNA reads TGTGCCAGCAGTCTACAGGGGAGGTGGCAGCCCCAGCATTTT.